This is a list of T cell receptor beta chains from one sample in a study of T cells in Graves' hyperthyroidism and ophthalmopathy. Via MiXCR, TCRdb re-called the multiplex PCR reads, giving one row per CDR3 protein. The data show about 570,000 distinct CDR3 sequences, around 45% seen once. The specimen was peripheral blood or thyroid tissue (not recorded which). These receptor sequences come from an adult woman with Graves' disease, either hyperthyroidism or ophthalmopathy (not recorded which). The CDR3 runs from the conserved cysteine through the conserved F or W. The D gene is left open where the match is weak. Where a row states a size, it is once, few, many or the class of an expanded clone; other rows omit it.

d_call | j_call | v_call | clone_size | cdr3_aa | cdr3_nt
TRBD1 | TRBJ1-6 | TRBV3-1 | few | CASSHRDRGDTLHF | TGTGCCAGCAGCCACCGGGACAGGGGGGACACCCTCCACTTT
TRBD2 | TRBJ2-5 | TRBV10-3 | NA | CAIRGTSGPTQETQYF | TGTGCCATCAGGGGGACTAGCGGGCCGACCCAAGAGACCCAGTACTTC
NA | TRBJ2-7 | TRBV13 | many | CASSFAYPPGEQYF | TGTGCCAGCAGCTTTGCCTACCCCCCTGGAGAGCAGTACTTC
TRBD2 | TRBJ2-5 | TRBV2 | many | CASSSTSGRRQETQYF | TGTGCCAGCAGTTCTACTAGCGGGAGAAGGCAAGAGACCCAGTACTTC
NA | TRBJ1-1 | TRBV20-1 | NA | CSALESPTEAFF | TGCAGTGCCCTGGAAAGCCCCACTGAAGCTTTCTTT
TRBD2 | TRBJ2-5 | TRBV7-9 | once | CASSLAGDQETQYF | TGTGCCAGCAGTCTAGCGGGGGACCAAGAGACCCAGTACTTC
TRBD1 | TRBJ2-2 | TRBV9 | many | CASSGSGTGDQPNTGELFF | TGTGCCAGCAGCGGTAGCGGGACAGGGGACCAACCGAACACCGGGGAGCTGTTTTTT
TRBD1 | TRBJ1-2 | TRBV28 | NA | CATRGQGGHGYTF | TGTGCCACCCGGGGACAGGGCGGCCATGGCTACACCTTC
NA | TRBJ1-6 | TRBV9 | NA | CASSVGSAGNSPLHF | TGTGCCAGCAGCGTAGGGTCGGCAGGTAATTCACCCCTCCACTTT
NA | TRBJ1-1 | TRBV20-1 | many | CSARTMDHGTEAFF | TGCAGTGCTAGAACAATGGACCATGGGACTGAAGCTTTCTTT
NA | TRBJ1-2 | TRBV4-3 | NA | CASSQGTPRELNYGYTF | TGCGCCAGCAGCCAAGGGACTCCCCGCGAACTTAACTATGGCTACACCTTC
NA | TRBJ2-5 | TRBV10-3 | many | CAISKTEPETQYF | TGTGCCATCAGTAAGACTGAGCCAGAGACCCAGTACTTC
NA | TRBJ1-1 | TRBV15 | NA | CATSSLGFSNTEAFF | TGTGCCACCAGCAGTTTAGGGTTCAGTAACACTGAAGCTTTCTTT
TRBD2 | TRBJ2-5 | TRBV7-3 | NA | CASSTATGSGSQETQYF | TGTGCCAGCAGTACCGCCACTGGTAGCGGGTCTCAAGAGACCCAGTACTTC
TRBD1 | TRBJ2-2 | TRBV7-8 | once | CASSLAGQGRTGELFF | TGTGCCAGCAGCTTAGCGGGACAGGGGCGCACCGGGGAGCTGTTTTTT
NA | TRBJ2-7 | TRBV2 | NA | CASSVAGGYF | TGTGCCAGCAGTGTGGCCGGGGGGTACTTC
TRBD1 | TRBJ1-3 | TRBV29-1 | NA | CSVVDRAKGNTIYF | TGCAGCGTGGTTGACAGGGCGAAGGGAAACACCATATATTTT
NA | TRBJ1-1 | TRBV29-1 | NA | CSVEGNTEAFF | TGCAGCGTTGAGGGGAACACTGAAGCTTTCTTT
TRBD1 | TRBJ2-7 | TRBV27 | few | CASSSDGQGGSYEQYF | TGTGCCAGCAGTTCCGACGGACAGGGAGGCTCTTACGAGCAGTACTTC
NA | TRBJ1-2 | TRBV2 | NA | CASGGDPAYGYTF | TGTGCCAGCGGGGGGGACCCAGCCTATGGCTACACCTTC
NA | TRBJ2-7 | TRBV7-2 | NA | CASSFNHEQYF | TGTGCCAGCAGCTTTAATCACGAGCAGTACTTC
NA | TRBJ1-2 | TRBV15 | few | CATSWRVGEPYGYTF | TGTGCCACCAGCTGGCGCGTCGGGGAGCCCTATGGCTACACCTTC
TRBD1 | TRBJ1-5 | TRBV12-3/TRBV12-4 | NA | CASSTGQGLQPQHF | TGTGCCAGCAGTACCGGACAGGGGCTTCAGCCCCAGCATTTT
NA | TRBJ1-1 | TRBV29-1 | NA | CSVVSAIRDRDTEAFF | TGCAGCGTTGTTTCAGCGATTCGGGACCGAGACACTGAAGCTTTCTTT
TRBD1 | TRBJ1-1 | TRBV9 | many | CASSGQGAGNTEAFF | TGTGCCAGCAGCGGACAGGGGGCCGGGAACACTGAAGCTTTCTTT
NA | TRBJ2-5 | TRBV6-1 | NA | CASSEAYWVLEIQETQYF | TGTGCCAGCAGTGAAGCGTATTGGGTTTTGGAGATCCAAGAGACCCAGTACTTC
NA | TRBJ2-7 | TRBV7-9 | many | CASTPGSTRDYEQYF | TGTGCCAGCACCCCGGGCTCTACACGGGACTACGAGCAGTACTTC
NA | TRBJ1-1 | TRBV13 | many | CASSLWVDSQNTEAFF | TGTGCCAGCAGCTTATGGGTGGACAGCCAAAACACTGAAGCTTTCTTT
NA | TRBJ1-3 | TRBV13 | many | CASSLGQLRGGNTIYF | TGTGCCAGCAGCTTAGGCCAATTGAGGGGAGGAAACACCATATATTTT
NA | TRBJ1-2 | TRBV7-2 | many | CASSHRVKSGYTF | TGTGCCAGCAGCCACAGGGTTAAGAGCGGCTACACCTTC